Presented here are 5 T cell receptor beta chains from one specimen sequenced in a study of T cell responses to AZD1222 COVID-19 vaccine. TCRdb keeps only in-frame clones here, not all; method: immunoSEQ multiplex PCR. The sample consists of roughly 130,000 clones, around 87% of them appearing once. This material consisted of peripheral blood, taken on day 0 of AZD1222 vaccination. These receptors originate from an adult in good health.

The V gene is TRBV4-1, the J gene TRBJ2-7; tentatively, D is TRBD2 (6 bases). There are 14 residues in the CDR3. Trimming took 1 base from V and 1 from J, leaving 8 bases between them. Germline V CDR1 and CDR2: MGHRA, YSYEKL. The CDR3 DNA is TGCGCCAGCAGCCAAGCCGGGGGATCCTACGAGCAGTACTTC. This translates into CASSQAGGSYEQYF.

The CDR3 reads CASNAGVSDTQYF. CDR3 coding DNA: TGTGCCAGCAACGCAGGGGTTTCAGATACGCAGTATTTT. The chain carries TRBV11-1 and TRBJ2-3, with D tentatively TRBD1 (6 bases). The CDR3 loop spans 13 amino acids. In germline, CDR1 is SGHAT, CDR2 FQDESV (reference sequence). The germline V and J ends were trimmed by 7 bases and 4 bases, with 12 bases remaining between them.

CDR3 nucleotide sequence: TGTGCCAGCAGCGCCACAGGAGCCTATGGCTACACCTTC. The encoded protein is CASSATGAYGYTF. The chain has TRBV6-5 and TRBJ1-2; a weak D match, TRBD1 (5 bases). CDR1 and CDR2 (germline): MNHEY, SVGAGI. This CDR3 region has 13 residues. V lost 6 bases and J lost 4, with 12 bases in between.

The rearrangement links TRBV6-5 to TRBJ1-2; TRBD1 matches at 7 bases. Germline V gene lookup returns CDR1 MNHEY and CDR2 SVGAGI. CDR3 length: 14 amino acids. J lost 2 bases, V lost 6 bases, and 6 bases had no gene match. CDR3 amino acids: CASRIPGQNYGYTF. The CDR3 coding sequence is TGTGCCAGCAGGATCCCGGGACAGAACTATGGCTACACCTTC.

The chain links TRBV2 to TRBJ2-2; D possibly uses TRBD1 or TRBD2 (6 bases each). The CDR3 is 12 residues long. In germline, CDR1 is SNHLY, CDR2 FYNNEI. V gave up 5 bases and J gave up 7 bases, with 8 bases separating them. The DNA of the CDR3 is TGTGCCAGCAGTAGGGGGGTCGGGGAGCTGTTTTTT. The encoded protein is CASSRGVGELFF.